Listed below are T cell receptor beta chains from one sample, sequenced in a study of T cell responses to AZD1222 COVID-19 vaccine. This table comes from immunoSEQ multiplex PCR, and its TCRdb copy is limited to in-frame clones, with some not included. Among about 120,000 clones listed, 80% to 90% were seen once. This material consisted of peripheral blood, taken on day 0 of MenACWY control vaccination. The receptor set was obtained from an adult in good health. CDR3s include the opening cysteine and the closing phenylalanine or tryptophan. D genes are given only for firm matches. Size is omitted from some rows. Given values are once, few, many or a class for expanded clones.

D: TRBD2
J: TRBJ2-1
size: -
V: TRBV5-5
DNA: TGTGCCAGCAGCCCTAGCGGGGGGGTCTACAATGAGCAGTTCTTC
CDR3: CASSPSGGVYNEQFF

D: -
J: TRBJ2-1
size: -
V: TRBV7-8
DNA: TGTGCCAGCAGTTTCCAGTCGGGCGGGGCCTACAATGAGCAGTTCTTC
CDR3: CASSFQSGGAYNEQFF

D: -
J: TRBJ1-3
size: -
V: TRBV2
DNA: TGTGCCAGCACCCGCCCTGGAAACACCATATATTTT
CDR3: CASTRPGNTIYF

D: TRBD1
J: TRBJ1-5
size: -
V: TRBV23-1
DNA: TGCGCCAGCAGCCATCTAGACAGGGACTTGATCTCTAGCAATCAGCCCCAGCATTTT
CDR3: CASSHLDRDLISSNQPQHF

D: -
J: TRBJ1-5
size: -
V: TRBV16
DNA: TGTGCCAGCAGCCGCTACAGGGAGCGCAATCAGCCCCAGCATTTT
CDR3: CASSRYRERNQPQHF

D: TRBD2
J: TRBJ2-3
size: -
V: TRBV5-4
DNA: TGTGCCAGCAGCTGGCAGGGGCGGGGGGGACCGTTTGATACGCAGTATTTT
CDR3: CASSWQGRGGPFDTQYF

D: -
J: TRBJ2-5
size: -
V: TRBV29-1
DNA: TGCAGCGTTCCTAAGGGGGGCTCCTGGGGGGAGACCCAGTACTTC
CDR3: CSVPKGGSWGETQYF

D: -
J: TRBJ2-3
size: -
V: TRBV7-2
DNA: TGTGCCAGCAGCTTGGGGGTAAGAGATACGCAGTATTTT
CDR3: CASSLGVRDTQYF

D: -
J: TRBJ1-1
size: -
V: TRBV25-1
DNA: TGTGCCAGCAGTGACACAGCGAACACTGAAGCTTTCTTT
CDR3: CASSDTANTEAFF

D: -
J: TRBJ2-3
size: -
V: TRBV7-2
DNA: TGTGCCAGCAGCTTAGACGGAACAGATACGCAGTATTTT
CDR3: CASSLDGTDTQYF

D: TRBD1
J: TRBJ2-3
size: -
V: TRBV7-2
DNA: TGTGCCAGCAGACGGGGACAGGGGATTGCCACAGATACGCAGTATTTT
CDR3: CASRRGQGIATDTQYF

D: TRBD2
J: TRBJ2-1
size: -
V: TRBV6-2/TRBV6-3
DNA: TGTGCCAGCAGCCCCTCGGGGAGGGCATCCTACAATGAGCAGTTCTTC
CDR3: CASSPSGRASYNEQFF

D: -
J: TRBJ2-5
size: -
V: TRBV12-3/TRBV12-4
DNA: TGTGCGACGGGGGCCCCGGAACCGGAGACCCAGTACTTC
CDR3: CATGAPEPETQYF

D: -
J: TRBJ1-1
size: -
V: TRBV5-4
DNA: TGTGCCAGCACCAATATACCAAGGGGGGGCATGAACACTGAAGCTTTCTTT
CDR3: CASTNIPRGGMNTEAFF

D: TRBD1
J: TRBJ1-4
size: -
V: TRBV7-3
DNA: TGTGCCAGCAGCAGAACAGGGGGTATTACGGAAAAACTGTTTTTT
CDR3: CASSRTGGITEKLFF

D: -
J: TRBJ2-5
size: few
V: TRBV6-5
DNA: TGTGCCAGCAGTAACCAAGAGACCCAGTACTTC
CDR3: CASSNQETQYF

D: TRBD1
J: TRBJ1-2
size: -
V: TRBV19
DNA: TGTGCCAGTAACGACAGGGGGCCTCCTTATGGCTACACCTTC
CDR3: CASNDRGPPYGYTF

D: -
J: TRBJ1-4
size: -
V: TRBV11-2
DNA: TGTGCCAGCGGGGATCCGGGCCTTGGGGAAAAACTGTTTTTT
CDR3: CASGDPGLGEKLFF

D: -
J: TRBJ1-2
size: -
V: TRBV3-1/TRBV3-2
DNA: TGTGCCAGCAGCCTCAATCGAGGGGCGGGTAGCTACACCTTC
CDR3: CASSLNRGAGSYTF

D: -
J: TRBJ1-2
size: -
V: TRBV27
DNA: TGTGCCAGCAGTTTCCGACACAGGGTAGGCGGCTACACCTTC
CDR3: CASSFRHRVGGYTF

D: -
J: TRBJ1-1
size: few
V: TRBV5-1
DNA: TGCGCCAGCAGCTTTCTTCAGAACACTGAAGCTTTCTTT
CDR3: CASSFLQNTEAFF

D: TRBD1
J: TRBJ1-4
size: -
V: TRBV6-6
DNA: TGTGCCAGCAGACCCCCCGCGACAGGGACGGATGAAAAACTGTTTTTT
CDR3: CASRPPATGTDEKLFF

D: TRBD2
J: TRBJ2-4
size: -
V: TRBV19
DNA: TGTGCCAGTAGTCGGCGGGGGGGCCGGAACATTCAGTACTTC
CDR3: CASSRRGGRNIQYF

D: -
J: TRBJ2-5
size: once
V: TRBV3-1/TRBV3-2
DNA: TGTGCCAGCCGGGGACCACAAGAGACCCAGTACTTC
CDR3: CASRGPQETQYF

D: -
J: TRBJ1-1
size: -
V: TRBV7-3
DNA: TGTGCCAGCAGCCCGACAGGGAACACTGAAGCTTTCTTT
CDR3: CASSPTGNTEAFF

D: -
J: TRBJ2-2
size: -
V: TRBV30
DNA: TGTGCCTGGAACGGCCCGGACCCTACCGGGGAGCTGTTTTTT
CDR3: CAWNGPDPTGELFF

D: TRBD1
J: TRBJ1-4
size: -
V: TRBV18
DNA: TGTGCCAGCTCTCCTTTACAGGGGGCGGCTGAAAAACTGTTTTTT
CDR3: CASSPLQGAAEKLFF

D: TRBD1
J: TRBJ2-7
size: -
V: TRBV19
DNA: TGTGCCAGTAGTATCGTACCCGGGACAGTATTCTACGAGCAGTACTTC
CDR3: CASSIVPGTVFYEQYF

D: -
J: TRBJ1-6
size: -
V: TRBV6-5
DNA: TGTGCCAGCAGTTACTCGGACGGGGGAGTCGTTTCACCCCTCCACTTT
CDR3: CASSYSDGGVVSPLHF

D: -
J: TRBJ2-5
size: -
V: TRBV28
DNA: TGTGCCAGCAGCCTCCCCCAACAGGGTAGAGAGACCCAGTACTTC
CDR3: CASSLPQQGRETQYF

D: TRBD2
J: TRBJ2-3
size: once
V: TRBV28
DNA: TGTGCCAGCAGTAAATGGGGGGGGAGCACAGATACGCAGTATTTT
CDR3: CASSKWGGSTDTQYF

D: TRBD1
J: TRBJ1-1
size: -
V: TRBV29-1
DNA: TGCAGCGGGGGACAGTTTATGAACACTGAAGCTTTCTTT
CDR3: CSGGQFMNTEAFF

D: TRBD1
J: TRBJ1-5
size: -
V: TRBV5-1
DNA: TGCGCCAGCAGCAAGGACAGGGGCGGGGGTCAGCCCCAGCATTTT
CDR3: CASSKDRGGGQPQHF

D: TRBD2
J: TRBJ2-1
size: -
V: TRBV6-5
DNA: TGTGCCAGCAGCCACTTAGCGGGGGGGGGCAATGAGCAGTTCTTC
CDR3: CASSHLAGGGNEQFF

D: TRBD1
J: TRBJ1-3
size: -
V: TRBV7-2
DNA: TGTGCCAGCAGCTTGACAGGGGGGACGGACACCATATATTTT
CDR3: CASSLTGGTDTIYF

D: TRBD1
J: TRBJ1-3
size: -
V: TRBV7-2
DNA: TGTGCCAGCAGCGGACAGGGAACTGGAAACACCATATATTTT
CDR3: CASSGQGTGNTIYF

D: -
J: TRBJ2-3
size: few
V: TRBV19
DNA: TGTGCCAGTAGTGGGGACAACACCCCTAGCACAGATACGCAGTATTTT
CDR3: CASSGDNTPSTDTQYF

D: -
J: TRBJ2-1
size: -
V: TRBV5-1
DNA: TGCGCCAGCAGCTTCGCAGGGCTGGAAGGTGAGCAGTTCTTC
CDR3: CASSFAGLEGEQFF

D: TRBD1
J: TRBJ1-5
size: -
V: TRBV6-2/TRBV6-3
DNA: TGTGCCAGCAGCCACAGGGGCCCTGGCAATCAGCCCCAGCATTTT
CDR3: CASSHRGPGNQPQHF

D: -
J: TRBJ1-4
size: -
V: TRBV9
DNA: TGTGCCAGCAGCGTAGCCGGGGGCCGACAGGCGAATGAAAAACTGTTTTTT
CDR3: CASSVAGGRQANEKLFF

D: TRBD1
J: TRBJ1-1
size: -
V: TRBV30
DNA: TGTGCCTGGAGCGGGACAGGGTTGTTGGGCACTGAAGCTTTCTTT
CDR3: CAWSGTGLLGTEAFF